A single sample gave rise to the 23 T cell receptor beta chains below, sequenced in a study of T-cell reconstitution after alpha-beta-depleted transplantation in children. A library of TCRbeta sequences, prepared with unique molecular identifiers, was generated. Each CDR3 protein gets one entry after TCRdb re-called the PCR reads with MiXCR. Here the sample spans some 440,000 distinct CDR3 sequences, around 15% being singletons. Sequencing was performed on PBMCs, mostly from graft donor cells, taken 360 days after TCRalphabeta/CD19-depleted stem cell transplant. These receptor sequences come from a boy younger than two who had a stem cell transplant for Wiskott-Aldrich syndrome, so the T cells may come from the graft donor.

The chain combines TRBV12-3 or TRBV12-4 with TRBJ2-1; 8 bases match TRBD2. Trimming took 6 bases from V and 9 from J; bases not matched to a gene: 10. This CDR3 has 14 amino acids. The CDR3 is CASSVRRGAGEQFF. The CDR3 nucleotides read TGTGCCAGCAGCGTTAGGCGGGGGGCCGGTGAGCAGTTCTTC.

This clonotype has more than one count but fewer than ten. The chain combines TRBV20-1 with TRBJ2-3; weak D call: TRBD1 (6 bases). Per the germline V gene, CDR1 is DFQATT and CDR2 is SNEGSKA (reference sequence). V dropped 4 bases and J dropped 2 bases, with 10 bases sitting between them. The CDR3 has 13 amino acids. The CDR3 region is CSATDRLTDTQYF. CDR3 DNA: TGCAGTGCTACGGACAGACTCACAGATACGCAGTATTTT.

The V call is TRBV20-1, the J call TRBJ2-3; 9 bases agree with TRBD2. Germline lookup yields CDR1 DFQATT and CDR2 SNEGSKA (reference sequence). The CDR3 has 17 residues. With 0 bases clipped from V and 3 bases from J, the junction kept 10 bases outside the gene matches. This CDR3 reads CSARDLKASGITDTQYF. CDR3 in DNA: TGCAGTGCTAGAGATCTCAAGGCTAGCGGGATTACAGATACGCAGTATTTT.

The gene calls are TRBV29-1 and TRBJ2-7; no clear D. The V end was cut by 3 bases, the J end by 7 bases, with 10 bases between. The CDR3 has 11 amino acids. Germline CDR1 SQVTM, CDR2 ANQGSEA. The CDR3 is CSVDDLKEQYF. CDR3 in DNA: TGCAGCGTTGATGATCTTAAGGAGCAGTACTTC.

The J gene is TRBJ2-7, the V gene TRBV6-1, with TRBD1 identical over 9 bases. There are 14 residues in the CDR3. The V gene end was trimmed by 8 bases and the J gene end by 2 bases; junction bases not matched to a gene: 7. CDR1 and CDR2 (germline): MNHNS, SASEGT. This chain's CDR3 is CASLGRTGAYEQYF. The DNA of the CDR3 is TGTGCCAGCCTGGGTCGGACAGGGGCCTACGAGCAGTACTTC.

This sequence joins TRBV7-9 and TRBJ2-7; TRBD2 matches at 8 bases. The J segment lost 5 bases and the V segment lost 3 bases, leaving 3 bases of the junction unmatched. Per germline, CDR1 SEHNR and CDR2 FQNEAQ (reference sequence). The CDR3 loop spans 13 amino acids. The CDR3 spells CASSLWTSHEQYF. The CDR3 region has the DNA TGTGCCAGCAGCTTGTGGACTAGCCACGAGCAGTACTTC.

The CDR3 spells CATSDWWTSGSTDTQYF. The CDR3 DNA reads TGTGCCACCAGTGATTGGTGGACTAGCGGGAGTACAGATACGCAGTATTTT. The genes are TRBV24-1 and TRBJ2-3, with 13 bases lining up with TRBD2. CDR3 length: 17 residues. V gave up 2 bases and J gave up 3 bases; unmatched junction bases: 4. CDR1 and CDR2 (germline): KGHDR, SFDVKD.

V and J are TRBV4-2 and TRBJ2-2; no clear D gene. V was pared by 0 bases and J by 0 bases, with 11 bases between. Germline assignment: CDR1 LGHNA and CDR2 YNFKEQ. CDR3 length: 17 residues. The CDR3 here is CASSQDRRRANTGELFF. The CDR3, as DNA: TGTGCCAGCAGCCAAGATAGGCGCAGAGCGAACACCGGGGAGCTGTTTTTT.

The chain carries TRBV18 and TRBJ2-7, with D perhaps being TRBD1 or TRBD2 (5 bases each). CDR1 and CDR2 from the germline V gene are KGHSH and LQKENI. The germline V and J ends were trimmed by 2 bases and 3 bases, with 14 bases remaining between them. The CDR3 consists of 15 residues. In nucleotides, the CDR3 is TGTGCCAGCTCACCAACTAGGGGAAGTTTCTACGAGCAGTACTTC. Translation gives CASSPTRGSFYEQYF.

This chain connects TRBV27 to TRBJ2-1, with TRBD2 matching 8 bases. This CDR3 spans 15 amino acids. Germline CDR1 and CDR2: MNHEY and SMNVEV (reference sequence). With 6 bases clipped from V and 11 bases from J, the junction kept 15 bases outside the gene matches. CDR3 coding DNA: TGTGCCAGCAGCCCGATCCAGCGGGGGAACCGACAGCAGTTCTTC. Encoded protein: CASSPIQRGNRQQFF.

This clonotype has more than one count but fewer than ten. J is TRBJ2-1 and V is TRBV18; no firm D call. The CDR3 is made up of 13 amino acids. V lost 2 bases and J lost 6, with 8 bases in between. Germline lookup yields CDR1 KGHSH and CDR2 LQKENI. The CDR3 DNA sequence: TGTGCCAGCTCACCATACATCTCCAATGAGCAGTTCTTC. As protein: CASSPYISNEQFF.

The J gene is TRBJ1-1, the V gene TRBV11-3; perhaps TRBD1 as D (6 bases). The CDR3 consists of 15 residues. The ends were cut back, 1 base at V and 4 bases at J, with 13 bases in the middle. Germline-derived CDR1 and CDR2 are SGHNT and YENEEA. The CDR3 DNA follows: TGTGCCAGCAGCTTAGTTGGGACAATTGGCACTGAAGCTTTCTTT. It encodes CASSLVGTIGTEAFF.

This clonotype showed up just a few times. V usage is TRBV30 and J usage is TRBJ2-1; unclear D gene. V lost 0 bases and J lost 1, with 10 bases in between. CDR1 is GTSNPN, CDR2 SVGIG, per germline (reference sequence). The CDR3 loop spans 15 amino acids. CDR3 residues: CAWSVFLMSYNEQFF. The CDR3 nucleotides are TGTGCCTGGAGTGTATTCCTAATGTCCTACAATGAGCAGTTCTTC.

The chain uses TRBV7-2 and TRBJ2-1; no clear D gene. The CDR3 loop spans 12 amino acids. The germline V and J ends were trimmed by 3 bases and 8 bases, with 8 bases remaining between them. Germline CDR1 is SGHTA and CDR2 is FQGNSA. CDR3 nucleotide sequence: TGTGCCAGCAGCTTCGCCTTATATGAGCAGTTCTTC. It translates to CASSFALYEQFF.

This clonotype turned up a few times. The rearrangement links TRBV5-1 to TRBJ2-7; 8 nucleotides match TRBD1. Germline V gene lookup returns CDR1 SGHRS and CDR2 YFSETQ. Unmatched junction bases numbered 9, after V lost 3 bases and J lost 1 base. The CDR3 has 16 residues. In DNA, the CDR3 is TGCGCCAGCAGCTCGGTGACAGGGGACCAGTCCTACGAGCAGTACTTC. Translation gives CASSSVTGDQSYEQYF.

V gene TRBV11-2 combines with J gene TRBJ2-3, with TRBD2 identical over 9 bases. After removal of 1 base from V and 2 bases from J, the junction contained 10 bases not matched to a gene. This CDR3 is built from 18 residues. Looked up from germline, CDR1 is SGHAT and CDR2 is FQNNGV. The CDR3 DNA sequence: TGTGCCAGCAGCTTAGGCCCCCGAGCGGGGGGTCACACAGATACGCAGTATTTT. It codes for CASSLGPRAGGHTDTQYF.

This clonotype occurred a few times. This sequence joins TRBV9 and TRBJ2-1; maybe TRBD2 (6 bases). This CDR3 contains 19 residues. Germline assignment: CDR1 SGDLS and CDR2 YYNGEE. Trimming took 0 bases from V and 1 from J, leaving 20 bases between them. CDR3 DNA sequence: TGTGCCAGCAGCGTAGCTCCGGGACTCCTCGGGTCTTCCTACAATGAGCAGTTCTTC. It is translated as CASSVAPGLLGSSYNEQFF.

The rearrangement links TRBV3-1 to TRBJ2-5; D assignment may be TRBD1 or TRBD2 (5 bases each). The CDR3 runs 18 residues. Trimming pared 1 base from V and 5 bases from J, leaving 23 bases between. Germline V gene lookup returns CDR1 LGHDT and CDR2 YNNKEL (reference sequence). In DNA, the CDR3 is TGTGCCAGCAGCCAAGGTACCGGAATCAGGGTTCGGAGGGAGACCCAGTACTTC. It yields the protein CASSQGTGIRVRRETQYF.

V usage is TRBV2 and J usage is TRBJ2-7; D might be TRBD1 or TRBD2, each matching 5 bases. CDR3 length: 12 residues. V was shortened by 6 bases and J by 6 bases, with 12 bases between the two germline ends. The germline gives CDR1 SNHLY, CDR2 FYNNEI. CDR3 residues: CASRRGYIEQYF. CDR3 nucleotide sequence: TGTGCCAGCAGGAGGGGTTATATCGAGCAGTACTTC.

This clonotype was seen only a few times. The CDR3 reads CAIRAGQTSYEQYF. The CDR3 nucleotides read TGTGCCATCAGAGCCGGACAGACCTCCTACGAGCAGTACTTC. The rearrangement uses TRBV10-3 and TRBJ2-7, with D maybe TRBD1 (6 bases). V was shortened by 6 bases and J by 0 bases, with 12 bases between the two germline ends. In germline, CDR1 is ENHRY, CDR2 SYGVKD. The length of the CDR3 is 14 residues.

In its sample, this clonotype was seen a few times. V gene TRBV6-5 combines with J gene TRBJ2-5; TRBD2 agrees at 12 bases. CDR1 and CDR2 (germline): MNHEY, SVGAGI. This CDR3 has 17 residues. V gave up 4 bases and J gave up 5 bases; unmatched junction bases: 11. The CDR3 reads CASSSLAGGLNGETQYF. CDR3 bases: TGTGCCAGCAGTTCGCTAGCGGGAGGGCTCAACGGGGAGACCCAGTACTTC.

CDR3 amino acids: CATSESGTSGYNEQFF. CDR3 sequence (DNA): TGTGCCACCAGTGAGTCCGGGACTAGCGGGTACAATGAGCAGTTCTTC. The rearrangement links TRBV24-1 to TRBJ2-1; 12 bases map to TRBD2. J gave up 4 bases and V 4 bases, and 4 bases lay outside the gene matches. The CDR3 has 16 amino acids. Germline-derived CDR1 and CDR2 are KGHDR and SFDVKD.

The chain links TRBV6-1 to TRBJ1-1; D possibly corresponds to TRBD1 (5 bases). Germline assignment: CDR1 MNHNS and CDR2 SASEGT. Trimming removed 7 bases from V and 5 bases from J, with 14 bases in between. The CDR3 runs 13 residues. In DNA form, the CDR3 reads TGTGCCAGCACCCAGACGAGGGGTACTGAAGCTTTCTTT. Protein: CASTQTRGTEAFF.